These 23 T cell receptor beta chains originate from one sample sequenced in a study of beta chain features in type 1 diabetes. Broader study findings: All four CD4+ subsets from Type 1 diabetes patients carried moderately but significantly shorter TCRB CDR3s.

For these TCRs, the target antigens are not known. The whole isolated RNA underwent reverse transcription, so sequencing captured expressed TCRB transcripts. TCRdb's copy holds only in-frame clones and misses some; the assay was immunoSEQ multiplex PCR. The table shows 150,000 to 200,000 clones, with roughly 59% occurring only once. Sample: naive CD4+ T cells from blood. The receptors derive from a man aged 25-40 years with type 1 diabetes.

This chain uses TRBV27 with TRBJ2-7; TRBD2 agrees at 7 bases. The V gene end was trimmed by 4 bases and the J gene end by 4 bases; junction bases not matched to a gene: 13. Germline lookup yields CDR1 MNHEY and CDR2 SMNVEV (reference sequence). The CDR3 spans 16 residues. As DNA, the CDR3 is TGTGCCAGCAGTTCCTCGGTCCTAGCGGTCGGGTACGAGCAGTACTTC. The encoded protein is CASSSSVLAVGYEQYF.

The chain employs TRBV7-9 and TRBJ2-1; D may be TRBD2 (5 bases). The CDR3 sequence is 16 residues long. Germline V gives CDR1 SEHNR, CDR2 FQNEAQ (reference sequence). V lost 7 bases and J 8 bases, leaving 24 bases between the germline ends. Here the CDR3 DNA reads TGTGCCAGCACCACCCCCGGGGAAAGGGTGTCGGATGAGCAGTTCTTC. This sequence encodes CASTTPGERVSDEQFF.

V usage is TRBV9 and J usage is TRBJ2-1, with D uncertain. This CDR3 has 14 residues. Deletions cut 0 bases from V and 4 bases from J, with 8 bases between. In germline, CDR1 is SGDLS, CDR2 YYNGEE. The CDR3 sequence: CASSVDGRYNEQFF. The CDR3 nucleotides are TGTGCCAGCAGCGTAGACGGACGGTACAATGAGCAGTTCTTC.

The chain uses TRBV13 and TRBJ2-7; D possibly corresponds to TRBD1 (6 bases). V was cut by 3 bases and J by 1 base, with 10 bases left in between. The V gene's germline CDR1 is PRHDT and CDR2 FYEKMQ (reference sequence). There are 14 residues in the CDR3. CDR3 protein: CASSFWGQSYEQYF. DNA for the CDR3: TGTGCCAGCAGCTTTTGGGGGCAGTCCTACGAGCAGTACTTC.

The chain combines TRBV5-4 with TRBJ2-7; 8 bases align to TRBD2. Trimming took 2 bases from V and 5 from J; bases not matched to a gene: 12. From germline, CDR1 is SGHNT and CDR2 YYREEE (reference sequence). The CDR3 has 16 amino acids. The CDR3 sequence: CASSFGGATLGHEQYF. The CDR3 DNA sequence: TGTGCCAGCAGCTTCGGGGGGGCTACCCTTGGCCACGAGCAGTACTTC.

J is TRBJ2-1 and V is TRBV7-2, with D perhaps TRBD2 (5 bases). The CDR3 length is 13 residues. The V gene lost 3 bases and the J gene lost 8 bases, with 11 bases spanning the gap. Looked up from germline, CDR1 is SGHTA and CDR2 is FQGNSA. The CDR3 coding sequence is TGTGCCAGCAGCTTTACTAGAAAGGATGAGCAGTTCTTC. Translated, it gives CASSFTRKDEQFF. Combining the CDR3 with reference TRBV7-2 and TRBJ2-1 gives the whole variable domain GAGVSQSPSNKVTEKGKDVELRCDPISGHTALYWYRQSLGQGLEFLIYFQGNSAPDKSGLPSDRFSAERTGGSVSTLTIQRTQQEDSAVYLCASSFTRKDEQFFGPGTRLTVL.

The chain has TRBV11-2 and TRBJ2-7; D is ambiguous. The length of the CDR3 is 14 residues. Trimming stripped 5 bases from V and 3 bases from J, with 14 bases between. Germline V CDR1 and CDR2: SGHAT, FQNNGV. Here the CDR3 reads CASSLPPTGYEQYF. The CDR3 DNA sequence: TGTGCCAGCAGCCTTCCTCCGACGGGCTACGAGCAGTACTTC.

The chain links TRBV29-1 to TRBJ2-1; D not resolved. CDR1 is SQVTM and CDR2 is ANQGSEA in the germline V gene. The CDR3 spans 17 residues. V shed 1 base and J shed 5 bases, with 21 bases lying between them. This CDR3 reads CSVEAYPSKNLDNEQFF. CDR3 DNA: TGCAGCGTTGAAGCGTATCCTTCGAAGAACCTTGACAATGAGCAGTTCTTC.

The genes are TRBV10-3 and TRBJ1-6; the D is unclear. V shed 0 bases and J shed 10 bases, with 13 bases lying between them. The germline V gene has CDR1 ENHRY and CDR2 SYGVKD. The CDR3 extends over 15 amino acids. CDR3 nucleotide sequence: TGTGCCATCAGTGAGTCGGGCAGTGGAGGCTCACCCCTCCACTTT. It codes for CAISESGSGGSPLHF.

This clone was recorded only once. The chain is built from TRBV7-2 and TRBJ2-7; TRBD2 agrees at 7 bases. Germline V gives CDR1 SGHTA, CDR2 FQGNSA. V lost 1 base and J lost 0; bases outside the gene matches: 6. This CDR3 has 16 amino acids. The CDR3 reads CASSLGLAENSYEQYF. In nucleotides, the CDR3 is TGTGCCAGCAGCTTAGGGCTAGCGGAGAACTCCTACGAGCAGTACTTC. The entire variable domain, with the rest obtained from reference TRBV7-2 and TRBJ2-7, is as follows: GAGVSQSPSNKVTEKGKDVELRCDPISGHTALYWYRQSLGQGLEFLIYFQGNSAPDKSGLPSDRFSAERTGGSVSTLTIQRTQQEDSAVYLCASSLGLAENSYEQYFGPGTRLTVT.

This rearrangement joins TRBV23-1 to TRBJ2-7, with D perhaps matching TRBD1 (5 bases). TRBV23-1 is labeled an ORF, and its function is uncertain. The CDR3 loop spans 14 amino acids. Trimming took off 0 bases at V and 6 bases at J, with 12 bases between the two ends. CDR3: CASSQSTRQSEQYF. DNA of the CDR3: TGCGCCAGCAGTCAATCCACACGACAGAGCGAGCAGTACTTC.

The CDR3 reads CASSLYTSEQYF. The CDR3 DNA reads TGTGCCAGCAGTCTGTACACAAGCGAGCAGTACTTC. The chain carries TRBV11-2 and TRBJ2-7; D not resolved. V dropped 6 bases and J dropped 6 bases, with 12 bases sitting between them. The germline V gene has CDR1 SGHAT and CDR2 FQNNGV. This CDR3 comprises 12 residues.

The chain employs TRBV11-3 and TRBJ2-1; D unclear. Between the trimmed V and J ends, which lost 3 bases and 8 bases, there was a span of 17 bases. The CDR3 runs to 15 residues. Germline V gives CDR1 SGHNT, CDR2 YENEEA. This CDR3 is CASSFVGHYTDEQFF. For the CDR3, the DNA is TGTGCCAGCAGCTTCGTTGGGCATTATACGGATGAGCAGTTCTTC.

Only one count was recorded for this clone. In DNA, the CDR3 is TGTGCCAGCTCACCGGACAGCCACGAGCAGTACTTC. This translates into CASSPDSHEQYF. This chain uses TRBV18 with TRBJ2-7, with D possibly TRBD1 on 6 matching bases. Germline CDR1 reads KGHSH; CDR2 reads LQKENI. This CDR3 region has 12 residues. The V gene lost 3 bases and the J gene lost 5 bases, with 8 bases spanning the gap. Combining the CDR3 with reference TRBV18 and TRBJ2-7 gives the whole variable domain NAGVMQNPRHLVRRRGQEARLRCSPMKGHSHVYWYRQLPEEGLKFMVYLQKENIIDESGMPKERFSAEFPKEGPSILRIQQVVRGDSAAYFCASSPDSHEQYFGPGTRLTVT.

The genes are TRBV7-2 and TRBJ2-7; the D gene is possibly TRBD1 (6 bases). The germline CDR1 and CDR2 sequences are SGHTA and FQGNSA. Trimming left V 3 bases short and J 0 bases short, with 12 bases between. CDR3 length: 15 amino acids. CDR3 sequence reads: CASSFSGGDSYEQYF. In DNA, the CDR3 is TGTGCCAGCAGCTTTAGTGGGGGCGACTCCTACGAGCAGTACTTC.

With respect to this clone: This sample includes further DNA sequences coding for the same CDR3. This chain joins TRBV29-1 and TRBJ2-3, with 8 bases aligning to TRBD1. The V gene's germline CDR1 is SQVTM and CDR2 ANQGSEA. There are 15 residues in the CDR3. Germline trimming cut 6 bases from V and 2 bases from J; bases unmatched to any gene: 10. This CDR3 reads CSVTGQGISTDTQYF. In nucleotides, the CDR3 is TGCAGCGTAACCGGACAGGGAATCTCCACAGATACGCAGTATTTT.

The CDR3 bases are TGCGCCAGCAGCTCCCTGACTAGCGCCACAGATACGCAGTATTTT. Amino acid sequence: CASSSLTSATDTQYF. J is TRBJ2-3 and V is TRBV5-1, with TRBD2 identical over 8 bases. Germline loops: CDR1 SGHRS, CDR2 YFSETQ. This CDR3 contains 15 residues. The J segment lost 2 bases and the V segment lost 3 bases, leaving 5 bases of the junction unmatched.

This clone was observed a handful of times. The CDR3 loop is CASSARSASGGTGEQFF. In DNA form, the CDR3 reads TGTGCCAGCAGCGCCCGGAGTGCTAGCGGGGGGACCGGAGAGCAGTTCTTC. The gene calls are TRBV9 and TRBJ2-1, with 11 bases fitting TRBD2. The CDR3 loop spans 17 amino acids. J gave up 10 bases and V 3 bases, and 15 bases lay outside the gene matches. The germline CDR1 and CDR2 sequences are SGDLS and YYNGEE.

This clone was seen more than once but under ten times. In the same sample, other DNA sequences code for this CDR3. This chain connects TRBV18 to TRBJ2-5; D possibly corresponds to TRBD2 (5 bases). CDR1 and CDR2 from the germline V gene are KGHSH and LQKENI. Trimming took off 4 bases at V and 2 bases at J, with 8 bases between the two ends. The CDR3 has 13 residues. As DNA, the CDR3 is TGTGCCAGCTCACGCGGGCGGCAAGAGACCCAGTACTTC. Translation gives CASSRGRQETQYF.

The V call is TRBV2, the J call TRBJ2-7, with a weak D call TRBD2 (5 bases). This CDR3 has 14 amino acids. The V and J ends lost 5 bases and 2 bases respectively, with 13 bases between them. Per germline, CDR1 SNHLY and CDR2 FYNNEI. The CDR3 loop reads CASSSPRGTYEQYF. CDR3 bases: TGTGCCAGCAGTTCCCCCCGGGGTACCTACGAGCAGTACTTC.

The sample holds a few counts of this clone. The rearrangement links TRBV29-1 to TRBJ2-7; no clear D gene. V dropped 4 bases and J dropped 2 bases, with 9 bases sitting between them. CDR3 length equals 12 residues. Germline V gives CDR1 SQVTM, CDR2 ANQGSEA. This chain's CDR3 is CSVVDNTYEQYF. CDR3 in DNA: TGCAGCGTTGTCGACAATACCTACGAGCAGTACTTC.

This chain uses TRBV7-9 with TRBJ1-2; no firm D call. Trimming stripped 1 base from V and 4 bases from J, with 10 bases between. The CDR3 spans 14 residues. The V gene's germline CDR1 is SEHNR and CDR2 FQNEAQ (reference sequence). CDR3 DNA sequence: TGTGCCAGCAGCTTAGACTCGTCTGTCTATGGCTACACCTTC. Translated: CASSLDSSVYGYTF.

The V gene is TRBV25-1, the J gene TRBJ2-1, with 11 bases aligning to TRBD1. Trimming at V came to 5 bases and at J to 4 bases, leaving 1 base not matched to a gene. Germline V gene sequence: CDR1 MGHDK, CDR2 SYGVNS. This CDR3 comprises 14 residues. The CDR3 loop reads CASSRDRGYNEQFF. DNA of the CDR3: TGTGCCAGCAGTAGGGACAGGGGGTACAATGAGCAGTTCTTC.